Included here is one T cell receptor beta chain sequence, with context. The antigen is not known. The CD4+ fraction was divided into a CD45RA+ naive subset and a CD45RA-negative memory subset. The CDR3 runs 13 residues. The trim removed 5 bases at V and 9 bases at J, leaving 4 bases unmatched. Germline-derived CDR1 and CDR2 are SGHVS and FNYEAQ. These data originate in a study of shared clonotypes between healthy human individuals. The study's findings and limits: Clonotype sharing across a few donors was observed for around 4.5% of naive CD4 clonotypes. Estimated richness values were generally larger in naive subsets than in memory subsets. Enrolling few donors narrowed the genetic and exposure-history diversity that was represented.

Using immunoSEQ multiplex PCR, the repertoire was profiled, and TCRdb retains in-frame clones only, with some absent. The table has some 350,000 clones, roughly 70% seen once; the top ten hold 10% to 13%. What was sequenced was memory CD4+ T cells sorted from blood. The subset denotes: CD45RA-negative fraction. This receptor was taken from a man aged 30-40 years in good health. V usage is TRBV7-6 and J usage is TRBJ2-1; 10 bases are shared with TRBD2. The DNA for the CDR3 is TGTGCCAGCAGCGGGCCTAGCGGGAGTGAGCAGTTCTTC. Its protein product is CASSGPSGSEQFF.